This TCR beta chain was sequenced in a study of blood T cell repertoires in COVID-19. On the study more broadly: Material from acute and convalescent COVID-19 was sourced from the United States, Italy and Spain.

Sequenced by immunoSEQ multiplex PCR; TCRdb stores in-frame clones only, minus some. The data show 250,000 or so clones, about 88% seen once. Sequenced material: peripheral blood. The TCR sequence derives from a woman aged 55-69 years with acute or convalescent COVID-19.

CDR3: CASSFYGNTPSSAAKNIQYF. The CDR3 nucleotides are TGTGCCAGCAGCTTCTACGGGAATACCCCAAGTTCGGCGGCCAAAAACATTCAGTACTTC. The rearrangement joins TRBV5-8 to TRBJ2-4, with a tentative D call TRBD2 (5 bases). The CDR3 is made up of 20 amino acids. V gave up 2 bases and J gave up 1 base, with 25 bases separating them. The germline V gene encodes CDR1 SGHTS and CDR2 YDEGEE.